The 8 T cell receptor beta chains below all came from one sample that was sequenced in a study of vaccination effects on CD4 cells after COVID-19. Having been cultured for around ten days, the cells underwent CD4+ T cell isolation. It was between March and December 2020 that the person had a SARS-CoV-2 infection confirmed by PCR. Two-dose BNT162b2 or mRNA-1273 vaccination was given to participants. These receptors lack a known antigen. The data were produced by immunoSEQ multiplex PCR, yet TCRdb's version contains in-frame clones alone and is incomplete. The top ten clones hold about 3.8% of a sample with tens of thousands of clones, over 65% of them seen once. The specimen comprised CD4+ T cells from PBMCs cultured without peptide, sampled after COVID-19 vaccination. The receptor source for this set is a human donor who had a prior SARS-CoV-2 infection.

V and J are TRBV18 and TRBJ2-3, with D unclear. The CDR3 is made up of 14 amino acids. Germline loops: CDR1 KGHSH, CDR2 LQKENI. The V gene lost 3 bases and the J gene lost 0 bases, with 7 bases spanning the gap. In DNA form, the CDR3 reads TGTGCCAGCTCACCTAGGCAGAGCACAGATACGCAGTATTTT. It translates to CASSPRQSTDTQYF.

The chain carries TRBV6-1 and TRBJ2-7, with 12 bases identical to TRBD1. Germline V lookup: CDR1 MNHNS, CDR2 SASEGT. Losses at the gene ends were 4 bases for V and 6 bases for J; bases not matched to a gene: 10. This CDR3 has 16 residues. DNA of the CDR3: TGTGCCAGCAGTGTAAGGGGGGACAGGGGGCTCCTCGAGCAGTACTTC. Translating it yields CASSVRGDRGLLEQYF.

The rearrangement uses TRBV9 and TRBJ2-1; 11 bases agree with TRBD2. The V gene end was trimmed by 5 bases and the J gene end by 4 bases; junction bases not matched to a gene: 8. This CDR3 is built from 16 residues. Germline V gene sequence: CDR1 SGDLS, CDR2 YYNGEE. The chain's CDR3 is CASSPTGTSGYNEQFF. CDR3 bases: TGTGCCAGCAGTCCTACCGGGACTAGCGGATACAATGAGCAGTTCTTC.

The chain links TRBV5-1 to TRBJ2-5, with 9 positions matching TRBD2. This CDR3 is built from 16 residues. CDR1 SGHRS and CDR2 YFSETQ come from the germline V gene. V shed 4 bases, J shed 2 bases, and the junction held 9 bases outside the gene matches. CDR3 protein: CASSPSSLAGQETQYF. The CDR3 nucleotides are TGCGCCAGCAGCCCCTCCAGTCTAGCGGGGCAAGAGACCCAGTACTTC.

The rearrangement links TRBV7-8 to TRBJ1-1, with TRBD1 matching over 7 bases. V lost 1 base and J lost 1; bases outside the gene matches: 3. CDR3 size: 15 residues. Germline CDR1 and CDR2: SGHVS and FQNEAQ. In DNA form, the CDR3 reads TGTGCCAGCAGCTTAGTGAGGGGGCCGAACACTGAAGCTTTCTTT. Protein product: CASSLVRGPNTEAFF. Full variable domain (rest looked up from reference TRBV7-8 and TRBJ1-1): GAGVSQSPRYKVAKRGQDVALRCDPISGHVSLFWYQQALGQGPEFLTYFQNEAQLDKSGLPSDRFFAERPEGSVSTLKIQRTQQEDSAVYLCASSLVRGPNTEAFFGQGTRLTVV.

The rearrangement links TRBV7-3 to TRBJ1-6, with D possibly matching TRBD1 (5 bases). Germline loops: CDR1 SGHTA, CDR2 FQGTGA. Trimming shortened V by 0 bases and J by 6 bases, and 9 bases separated the two germline ends. This CDR3 region has 15 residues. The CDR3 loop reads CASSLTGTTNSPLHF. Here the CDR3 DNA reads TGTGCCAGCAGCTTAACAGGGACCACTAATTCACCCCTCCACTTT.

V and J are TRBV5-1 and TRBJ2-1, with 7 bases identical to TRBD2. V was clipped by 3 bases and J by 7 bases; unmatched bases: 10. Germline-derived CDR1 and CDR2 are SGHRS and YFSETQ. This CDR3 has 15 residues. The CDR3 coding sequence is TGCGCCAGCAGCTGGGGGGGTGCGGGGGAAAATGAGCAGTTCTTC. It specifies CASSWGGAGENEQFF.

The chain combines TRBV7-2 with TRBJ2-3; the D is unclear. V lost 2 bases and J lost 5, with 2 bases in between. The CDR3 runs to 11 residues. Germline V CDR1 and CDR2: SGHTA, FQGNSA. CDR3: CASSLRDTQYF. CDR3 DNA: TGTGCCAGCAGCTTAAGAGATACGCAGTATTTT.